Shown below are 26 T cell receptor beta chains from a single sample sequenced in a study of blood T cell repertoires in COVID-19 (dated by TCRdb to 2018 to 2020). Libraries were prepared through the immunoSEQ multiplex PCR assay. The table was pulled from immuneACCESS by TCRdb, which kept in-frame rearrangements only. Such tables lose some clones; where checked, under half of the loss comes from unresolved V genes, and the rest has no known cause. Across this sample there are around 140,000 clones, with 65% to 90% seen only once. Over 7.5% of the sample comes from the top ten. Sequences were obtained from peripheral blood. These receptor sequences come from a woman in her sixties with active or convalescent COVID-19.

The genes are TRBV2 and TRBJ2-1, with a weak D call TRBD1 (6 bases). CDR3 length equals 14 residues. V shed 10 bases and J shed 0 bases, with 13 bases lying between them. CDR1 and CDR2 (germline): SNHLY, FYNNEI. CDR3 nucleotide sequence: TGTGCCACCAAAAGGGGGATCTCCTACAATGAGCAGTTCTTC. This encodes CATKRGISYNEQFF.

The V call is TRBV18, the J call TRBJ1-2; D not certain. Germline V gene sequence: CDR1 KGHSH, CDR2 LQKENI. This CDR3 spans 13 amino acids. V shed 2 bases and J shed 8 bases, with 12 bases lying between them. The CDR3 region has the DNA TGTGCCAGCTCACCAATTGGGGAGACAGGCTACACCTTC. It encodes CASSPIGETGYTF.

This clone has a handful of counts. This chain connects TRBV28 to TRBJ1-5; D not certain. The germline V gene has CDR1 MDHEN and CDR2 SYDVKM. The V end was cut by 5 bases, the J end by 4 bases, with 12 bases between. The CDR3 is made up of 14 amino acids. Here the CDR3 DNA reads TGTGCCAGCAGTCGGGAGGGTGGGAATCAGCCCCAGCATTTT. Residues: CASSREGGNQPQHF.

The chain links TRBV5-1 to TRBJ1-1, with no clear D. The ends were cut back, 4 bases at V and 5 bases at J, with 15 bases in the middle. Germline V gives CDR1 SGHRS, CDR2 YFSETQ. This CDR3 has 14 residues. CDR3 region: CASSPQTSSTEAFF. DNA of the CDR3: TGCGCCAGCAGCCCACAGACCTCGAGTACTGAAGCTTTCTTT.

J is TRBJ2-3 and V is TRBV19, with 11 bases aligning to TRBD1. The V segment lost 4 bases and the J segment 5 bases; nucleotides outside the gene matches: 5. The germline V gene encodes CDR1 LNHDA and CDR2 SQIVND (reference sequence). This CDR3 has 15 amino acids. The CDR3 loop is CASSTAGTGGDTQYF. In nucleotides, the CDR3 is TGTGCCAGTAGTACCGCCGGGACAGGGGGAGATACGCAGTATTTT.

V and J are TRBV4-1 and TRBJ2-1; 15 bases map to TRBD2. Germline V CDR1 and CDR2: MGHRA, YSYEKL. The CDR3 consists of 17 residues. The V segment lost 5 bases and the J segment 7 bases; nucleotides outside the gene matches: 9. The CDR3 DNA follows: TGCGCCAGCAGCGAGGGGACTAGCGGGGGGTCTCGTAATGAGCAGTTCTTC. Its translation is CASSEGTSGGSRNEQFF.

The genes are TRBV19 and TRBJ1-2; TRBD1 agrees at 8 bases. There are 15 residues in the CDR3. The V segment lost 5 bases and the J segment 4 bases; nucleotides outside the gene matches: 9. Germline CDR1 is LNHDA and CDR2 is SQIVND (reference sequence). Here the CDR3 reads CASSPRSDRVYGYTF. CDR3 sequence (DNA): TGTGCCAGTAGTCCACGGTCGGACAGGGTCTATGGCTACACCTTC.

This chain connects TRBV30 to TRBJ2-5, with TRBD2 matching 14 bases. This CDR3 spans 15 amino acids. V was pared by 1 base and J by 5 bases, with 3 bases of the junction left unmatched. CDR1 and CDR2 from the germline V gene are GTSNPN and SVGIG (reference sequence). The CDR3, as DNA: TGTGCCTGGAGTGCGGGGACTAGCGGGAGTGAGACCCAGTACTTC. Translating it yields CAWSAGTSGSETQYF.

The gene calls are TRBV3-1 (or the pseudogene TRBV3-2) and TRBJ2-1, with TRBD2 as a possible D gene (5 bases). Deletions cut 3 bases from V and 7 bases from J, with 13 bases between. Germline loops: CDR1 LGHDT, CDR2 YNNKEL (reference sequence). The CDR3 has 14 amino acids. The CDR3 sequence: CASSQRENKNEQFF. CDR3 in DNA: TGTGCCAGCAGCCAGAGGGAGAATAAAAATGAGCAGTTCTTC.

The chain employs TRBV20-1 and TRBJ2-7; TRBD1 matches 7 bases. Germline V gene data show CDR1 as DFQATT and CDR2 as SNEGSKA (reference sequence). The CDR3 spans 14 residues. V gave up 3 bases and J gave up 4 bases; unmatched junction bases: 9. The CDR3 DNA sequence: TGCAGTGCTAGTAAAGGACAGGTCCCTTACGAGCAGTACTTC. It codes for CSASKGQVPYEQYF.

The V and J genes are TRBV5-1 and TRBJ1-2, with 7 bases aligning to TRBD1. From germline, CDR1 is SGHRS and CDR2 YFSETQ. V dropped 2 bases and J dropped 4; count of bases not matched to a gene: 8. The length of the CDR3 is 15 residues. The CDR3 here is CASSFTGAGGYGYTF. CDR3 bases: TGCGCCAGCAGCTTTACAGGGGCCGGAGGCTATGGCTACACCTTC.

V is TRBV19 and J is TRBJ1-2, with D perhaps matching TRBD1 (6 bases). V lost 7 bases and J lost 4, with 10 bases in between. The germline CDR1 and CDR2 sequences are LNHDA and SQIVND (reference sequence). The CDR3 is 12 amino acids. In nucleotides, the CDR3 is TGTGCCAGTACAGGGGATATCTATGGCTACACCTTC. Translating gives CASTGDIYGYTF.

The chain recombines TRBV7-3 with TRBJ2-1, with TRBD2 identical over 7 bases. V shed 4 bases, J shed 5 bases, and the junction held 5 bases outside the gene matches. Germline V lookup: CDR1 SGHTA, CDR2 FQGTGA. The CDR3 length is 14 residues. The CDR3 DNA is TGTGCCAGCAGCTCCAGCGGGATCGACAATGAGCAGTTCTTC. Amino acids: CASSSSGIDNEQFF. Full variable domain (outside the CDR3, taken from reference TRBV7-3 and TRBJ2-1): GAGVSQTPSNKVTEKGKYVELRCDPISGHTALYWYRQSLGQGPEFLIYFQGTGAADDSGLPNDRFFAVRPEGSVSTLKIQRTERGDSAVYLCASSSSGIDNEQFFGPGTRLTVL.

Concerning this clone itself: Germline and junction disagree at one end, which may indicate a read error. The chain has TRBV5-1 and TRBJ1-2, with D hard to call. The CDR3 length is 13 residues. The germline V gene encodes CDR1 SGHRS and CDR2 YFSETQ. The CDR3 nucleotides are TGCGCCAGCAGCGAACAGCTAAACTCTGGCTACACCTTC. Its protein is CASSEQLNSGYTF.

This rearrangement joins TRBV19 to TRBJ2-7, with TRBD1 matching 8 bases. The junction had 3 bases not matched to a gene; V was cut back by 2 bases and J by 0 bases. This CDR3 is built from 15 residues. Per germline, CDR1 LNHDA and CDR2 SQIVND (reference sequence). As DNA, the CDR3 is TGTGCCAGTAGTATAAGGACAGGGAGCTCCTACGAGCAGTACTTC. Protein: CASSIRTGSSYEQYF.

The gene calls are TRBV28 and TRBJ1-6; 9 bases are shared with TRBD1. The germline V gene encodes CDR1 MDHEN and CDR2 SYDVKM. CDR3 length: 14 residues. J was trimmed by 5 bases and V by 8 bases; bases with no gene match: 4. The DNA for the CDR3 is TGTGCCAGCGCGGACAGGGGTAATAATTCACCCCTCCACTTT. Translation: CASADRGNNSPLHF.

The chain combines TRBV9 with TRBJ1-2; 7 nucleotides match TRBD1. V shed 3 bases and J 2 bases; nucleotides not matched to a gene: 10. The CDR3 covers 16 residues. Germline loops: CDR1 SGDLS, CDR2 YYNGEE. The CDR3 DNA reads TGTGCCAGCAGCGGACAGGGTTTGATCGTCAACTATGGCTACACCTTC. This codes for CASSGQGLIVNYGYTF.

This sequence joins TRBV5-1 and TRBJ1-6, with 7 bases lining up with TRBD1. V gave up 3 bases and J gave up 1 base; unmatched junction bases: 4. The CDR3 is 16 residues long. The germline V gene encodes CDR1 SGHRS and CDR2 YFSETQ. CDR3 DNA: TGCGCCAGCAGCTGGGCACAGGGGTCCTATAATTCACCCCTCCACTTT. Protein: CASSWAQGSYNSPLHF.

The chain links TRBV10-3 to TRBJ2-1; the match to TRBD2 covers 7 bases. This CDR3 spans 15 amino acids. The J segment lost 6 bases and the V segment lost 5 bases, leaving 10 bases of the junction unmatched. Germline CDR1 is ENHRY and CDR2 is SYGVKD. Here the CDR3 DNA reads TGTGCCATCAGTAAGAGGCGGGAGAGGATCAATGAGCAGTTCTTC. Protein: CAISKRRERINEQFF.

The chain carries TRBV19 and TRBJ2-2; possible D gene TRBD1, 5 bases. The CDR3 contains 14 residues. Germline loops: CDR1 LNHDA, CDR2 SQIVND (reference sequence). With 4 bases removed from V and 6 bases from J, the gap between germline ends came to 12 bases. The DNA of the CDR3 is TGTGCCAGTAGTACCGGTGGGGCACCCGGGGAGCTGTTTTTT. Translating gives CASSTGGAPGELFF.

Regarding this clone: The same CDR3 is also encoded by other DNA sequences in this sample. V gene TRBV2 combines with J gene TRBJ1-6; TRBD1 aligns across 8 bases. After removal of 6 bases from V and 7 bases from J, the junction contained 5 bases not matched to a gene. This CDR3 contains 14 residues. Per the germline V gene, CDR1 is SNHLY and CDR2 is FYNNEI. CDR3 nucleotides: TGTGCCAGCAGCGGACAGGGTGGGAATTCACCCCTCCACTTT. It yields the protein CASSGQGGNSPLHF.

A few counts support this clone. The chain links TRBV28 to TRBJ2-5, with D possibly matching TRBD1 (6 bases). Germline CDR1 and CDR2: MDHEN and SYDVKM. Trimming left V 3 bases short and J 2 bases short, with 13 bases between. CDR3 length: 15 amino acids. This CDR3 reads CASSFRDITQETQYF. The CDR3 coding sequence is TGTGCCAGCAGTTTTCGGGACATTACACAAGAGACCCAGTACTTC.

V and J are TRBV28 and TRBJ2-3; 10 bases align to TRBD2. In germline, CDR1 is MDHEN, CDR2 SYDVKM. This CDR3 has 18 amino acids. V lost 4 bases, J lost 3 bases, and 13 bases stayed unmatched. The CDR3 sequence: CASSSGLAGEEWTDTQYF. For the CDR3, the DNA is TGTGCCAGCAGTTCTGGGCTAGCGGGAGAGGAATGGACAGATACGCAGTATTTT.

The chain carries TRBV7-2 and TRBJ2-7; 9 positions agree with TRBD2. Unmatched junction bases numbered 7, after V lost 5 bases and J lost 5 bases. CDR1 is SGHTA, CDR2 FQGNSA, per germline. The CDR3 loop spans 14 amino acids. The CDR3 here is CASSLRLAAHEQYF. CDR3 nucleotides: TGTGCCAGCAGCCTTCGACTAGCGGCTCACGAGCAGTACTTC.

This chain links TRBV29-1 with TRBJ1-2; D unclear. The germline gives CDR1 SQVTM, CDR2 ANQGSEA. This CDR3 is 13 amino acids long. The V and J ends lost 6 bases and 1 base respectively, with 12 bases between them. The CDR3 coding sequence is TGCAGCGTGCGCCCTGCGGATAACTATGGCTACACCTTC. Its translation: CSVRPADNYGYTF.

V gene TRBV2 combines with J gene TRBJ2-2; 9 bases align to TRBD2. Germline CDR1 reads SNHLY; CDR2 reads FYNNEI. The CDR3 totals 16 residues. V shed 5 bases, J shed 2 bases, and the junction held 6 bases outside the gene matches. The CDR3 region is CASSLQRGDNTGELFF. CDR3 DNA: TGTGCCAGCAGTCTTCAGCGGGGGGACAACACCGGGGAGCTGTTTTTT.